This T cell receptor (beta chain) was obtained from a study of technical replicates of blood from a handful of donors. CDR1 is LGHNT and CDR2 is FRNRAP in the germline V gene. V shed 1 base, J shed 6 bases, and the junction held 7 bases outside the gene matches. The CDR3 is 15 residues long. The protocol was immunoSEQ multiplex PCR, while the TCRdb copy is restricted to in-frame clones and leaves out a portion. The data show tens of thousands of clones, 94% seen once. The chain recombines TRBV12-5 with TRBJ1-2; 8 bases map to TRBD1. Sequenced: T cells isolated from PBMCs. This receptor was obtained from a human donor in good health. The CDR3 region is CASGLALTGEDGYTF. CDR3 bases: TGTGCTAGTGGTTTGGCCCTGACAGGGGAGGATGGCTACACCTTC. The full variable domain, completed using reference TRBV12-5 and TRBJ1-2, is DARVTQTPRHKVTEMGQEVTMRCQPILGHNTVFWYRQTMMQGLELLAYFRNRAPLDDSGMPKDRFSAEMPDATLATLKIQPSEPRDSAVYFCASGLALTGEDGYTFGSGTRLTVV.